The entry below gives a single T cell receptor beta chain sequence along with its context. The CDR3 consists of 14 residues. CDR1 is SQVTM and CDR2 is ANQGSEA in the germline V gene. These data are taken from a study of blood T cell repertoires in COVID-19. Background on the study: Sources were T cells, B-cell-depleted T cells, or PBMCs; the material itself was cDNA or gDNA.

The repertoire was sequenced with immunoSEQ multiplex PCR; TCRdb's copy has only in-frame clones and lacks some. The sample holds roughly 230,000 clones; over 70% are singletons and the top ten take 7.5% to 9%. Sequencing used peripheral blood. The TCR originated in a woman of 80 years or more with acute or convalescent COVID-19. V gene TRBV29-1 combines with J gene TRBJ2-3, with 11 bases aligning to TRBD2. The CDR3 loop is CSTLAGESTDTQYF. In DNA form, the CDR3 reads TGCAGTACACTAGCGGGGGAGTCCACAGATACGCAGTATTTT.